These 3 T cell receptor beta chains came from one sample sequenced in a study of shared clonotypes between healthy human individuals. Using immunoSEQ multiplex PCR, the repertoire was profiled, and TCRdb retains in-frame clones only, with some absent. The sample lists 950,000 to 1,200,000 clones; approximately 80% were seen once. Sequencing was done on a sample of memory CD4+ T cells from PBMCs. Subset denoted: CD45RA-negative fraction. The receptors derive from a man between 18 and 35 years old in good health. Some clones in this sample may be carry-over from other donors' samples.

This clone was picked up one time. The chain couples TRBV6-6 to TRBJ1-4; unclear D gene. Germline V gene data show CDR1 as MNHNY and CDR2 as SVGAGI (reference sequence). Trimming removed 3 bases from V and 4 bases from J, with 9 bases in between. The CDR3 sequence is 14 residues long. The CDR3 nucleotides are TGTGCCAGCAGTTATGTCAGCCTTAATGAAAAACTGTTTTTT. Translating it yields CASSYVSLNEKLFF.

The CDR3 is CASSLVGKGETQYF. In DNA form, the CDR3 reads TGTGCCAGCAGCTTAGTAGGTAAAGGAGAGACCCAGTACTTC. The gene calls are TRBV7-2 and TRBJ2-5; D gene unclear. This CDR3 spans 14 amino acids. CDR1 and CDR2 from the germline V gene are SGHTA and FQGNSA. Trimming shortened V by 1 base and J by 4 bases, and 10 bases separated the two germline ends.

The chain links TRBV18 to TRBJ1-4; D is ambiguous. From germline, CDR1 is KGHSH and CDR2 LQKENI. The V gene lost 2 bases and the J gene lost 6 bases, with 7 bases spanning the gap. The CDR3 consists of 13 residues. CDR3 protein: CASSPSQDEKLFF. CDR3 nucleotide sequence: TGTGCCAGCTCACCATCCCAGGATGAAAAACTGTTTTTT.